The 22 T cell receptor beta chains below come from one sample, sequenced in a study of PD-1 blockade in classical Hodgkin lymphoma. Generated by immunoSEQ multiplex PCR, the TCRdb table keeps only in-frame clones and is missing some. The sample has about 28,000 clones; 65% to 80% are singletons. Time point in this sample: cycle 4 day 1 (C4D1), after more than 5 weeks of nivolumab. Brentuximab vedotin exposure varied, and every patient relapsed after autologous stem cell transplantation. Using magnetic negative selection, the CD4+ T cells were separated out of thawed PBMCs. The input for sequencing was CD4+ T cells from blood, taken before the fourth cycle of nivolumab. All receptors come from a human donor with classical Hodgkin lymphoma.

The rearrangement uses TRBV18 and TRBJ2-7, with TRBD1 as a possible D gene (6 bases). The germline gives CDR1 KGHSH, CDR2 LQKENI. The V end was cut by 1 base, the J end by 6 bases, with 10 bases between. This CDR3 has 13 amino acids. The CDR3 DNA reads TGTGCCAGCTCACCACAGGGGGACCCCGAGCAGTACTTC. Translation: CASSPQGDPEQYF.

The genes are TRBV10-3 and TRBJ1-2, with 8 bases identical to TRBD1. V gave up 1 base and J gave up 8 bases; unmatched junction bases: 15. This CDR3 spans 17 amino acids. Germline V gives CDR1 ENHRY, CDR2 SYGVKD. The CDR3 DNA is TGTGCCATCAGTGAGTGGTTAACTCGGACAGGGCGAGGGGGCTACACCTTC. Protein product: CAISEWLTRTGRGGYTF.

V gene TRBV6-5 combines with J gene TRBJ1-1; D gene uncertain. The CDR3 is 13 residues long. Germline CDR1 is MNHEY and CDR2 is SVGAGI. V was cut by 6 bases and J by 1 base, with 9 bases left in between. This chain's CDR3 is CASRSNRNTEAFF. The CDR3 DNA sequence: TGTGCCAGCAGATCTAACCGGAACACTGAAGCTTTCTTT.

The chain employs TRBV5-6 and TRBJ1-6; D is uncertain. This CDR3 has 11 residues. Germline V CDR1 and CDR2: SGHDT, YYEEEE. V was trimmed by 3 bases and J by 6 bases, leaving 1 base between them. CDR3 loop: CASSSNSPLHF. CDR3 bases: TGTGCCAGCAGCTCTAATTCACCCCTCCACTTT.

V and J are TRBV11-2 and TRBJ2-1, with D perhaps TRBD1 (6 bases). Per the germline V gene, CDR1 is SGHAT and CDR2 is FQNNGV. This CDR3 is 13 amino acids long. The germline V and J ends were trimmed by 5 bases and 7 bases, with 12 bases remaining between them. DNA for the CDR3: TGTGCCAGCAGCAAAAACAGGGAGAATGAGCAGTTCTTC. Protein: CASSKNRENEQFF.

V and J are TRBV7-2 and TRBJ2-2, with D perhaps being TRBD1 or TRBD2 (5 bases each). The CDR3 extends over 15 amino acids. Germline V gene lookup returns CDR1 SGHTA and CDR2 FQGNSA. V lost 0 bases and J 4 bases, leaving 9 bases between the germline ends. Here the CDR3 DNA reads TGTGCCAGCAGCTTAGCCAGGGACGTCACCGGGGAGCTGTTTTTT. This sequence encodes CASSLARDVTGELFF.

The genes are TRBV29-1 and TRBJ2-5, with D perhaps matching TRBD1 or TRBD2 (5 bases each). The CDR3 runs 14 residues. Trimming shortened V by 5 bases and J by 3 bases, and 16 bases separated the two germline ends. CDR1 SQVTM and CDR2 ANQGSEA come from the germline V gene. CDR3 DNA sequence: TGCAGCGTTCCCCCCCCGGGGACGGAAGAGACCCAGTACTTC. Its translation: CSVPPPGTEETQYF.

V gene TRBV11-2 combines with J gene TRBJ2-7; D gene ambiguous. The CDR3 runs to 12 residues. The germline CDR1 and CDR2 sequences are SGHAT and FQNNGV. Trimming removed 0 bases at V and 5 bases at J, with 5 bases between. The CDR3: CASSLDRDEQYF. CDR3 sequence (DNA): TGTGCCAGCAGCTTAGATAGGGACGAGCAGTACTTC.

The chain carries TRBV7-2 and TRBJ1-5, with a possible D match to TRBD1 (6 bases). The CDR3 covers 15 residues. V gave up 5 bases and J gave up 1 base, with 12 bases separating them. The germline gives CDR1 SGHTA, CDR2 FQGNSA. The CDR3 region has the DNA TGTGCCAGCAGCCAAAGGGGGGGCAGCAATCAGCCCCAGCATTTT. This codes for CASSQRGGSNQPQHF.

The gene calls are TRBV6-5 and TRBJ1-5, with no clear D. Germline CDR1 MNHEY, CDR2 SVGAGI. Trimming removed 0 bases at V and 3 bases at J, with 9 bases between. The CDR3 is 15 residues long. The CDR3 coding sequence is TGTGCCAGCAGTTACTCGGGGAACCACAATCAGCCCCAGCATTTT. Amino acids: CASSYSGNHNQPQHF.

V usage is TRBV4-1 and J usage is TRBJ1-2; 11 bases match TRBD1. Trimming at V came to 3 bases and at J to 8 bases, leaving 5 bases not matched to a gene. Germline-derived CDR1 and CDR2 are MGHRA and YSYEKL. The CDR3 contains 14 residues. The CDR3 DNA reads TGCGCCAGCAGCCATGGACAGGGGGCAGGAGGCTACACCTTC. It codes for CASSHGQGAGGYTF.

The gene calls are TRBV10-3 and TRBJ2-2; D gene ambiguous. V lost 4 bases to trimming and J lost 6 bases, with 15 bases between them. The CDR3 runs to 15 residues. Germline CDR1 is ENHRY and CDR2 is SYGVKD. The CDR3 protein is CAISGGLGPAGELFF. The CDR3 DNA reads TGTGCCATCAGTGGGGGTTTAGGGCCGGCCGGGGAGCTGTTTTTT.

The chain employs TRBV11-1 and TRBJ2-7; D possibly uses TRBD1 or TRBD2 (5 bases each). Germline V lookup: CDR1 SGHAT, CDR2 FQDESV (reference sequence). The CDR3 runs 14 residues. V shed 1 base and J shed 6 bases, with 13 bases lying between them. The DNA of the CDR3 is TGTGCCAGCAGCTTAGGACTATCAGGGACCGAGCAGTACTTC. It is translated as CASSLGLSGTEQYF.

V usage is TRBV29-1 and J usage is TRBJ1-2; 8 bases are shared with TRBD1. The CDR3 extends over 15 amino acids. The germline CDR1 and CDR2 sequences are SQVTM and ANQGSEA. V trimming: 0 bases; J trimming: 7 bases; junction bases outside the gene matches: 10. The CDR3 DNA is TGCAGCGTTGAAGATCTGGCAGGGGGCAGGGGTGGCTACACCTTC. This codes for CSVEDLAGGRGGYTF.

The chain employs TRBV18 and TRBJ1-2; D not resolved. The germline V and J ends were trimmed by 0 bases and 5 bases, with 16 bases remaining between them. The germline gives CDR1 KGHSH, CDR2 LQKENI. The CDR3 runs to 16 residues. For the CDR3, the DNA is TGTGCCAGCTCACCACCGATGGGAGAAGGGCGGTATGGCTACACCTTC. It codes for CASSPPMGEGRYGYTF. Supplemented by reference TRBV18 and TRBJ1-2, the full variable domain reads NAGVMQNPRHLVRRRGQEARLRCSPMKGHSHVYWYRQLPEEGLKFMVYLQKENIIDESGMPKERFSAEFPKEGPSILRIQQVVRGDSAAYFCASSPPMGEGRYGYTFGSGTRLTVV.

This clone has a handful of counts. The chain links TRBV29-1 to TRBJ1-1; TRBD1 matches at 7 bases. This CDR3 contains 11 residues. CDR1 is SQVTM, CDR2 ANQGSEA, per germline. CDR3 coding DNA: TGCAGTGGCAGGGGGAAGACTGAAGCTTTCTTT. Residues: CSGRGKTEAFF.

The chain combines TRBV7-2 with TRBJ1-6; TRBD1 matches 9 bases. V lost 0 bases to trimming and J lost 0 bases; unmatched junction nucleotides: 0. Germline V gene sequence: CDR1 SGHTA, CDR2 FQGNSA. This CDR3 is 17 amino acids long. The CDR3 protein is CASSLAGQGSYNSPLHF. In DNA form, the CDR3 reads TGTGCCAGCAGCTTAGCGGGACAGGGCTCCTATAATTCACCCCTCCACTTT.

This clone was counted a few times. The chain combines TRBV19 with TRBJ2-7; the match to TRBD1 covers 9 bases. In germline, CDR1 is LNHDA, CDR2 SQIVND (reference sequence). V lost 4 bases, J lost 2 bases, and 3 bases stayed unmatched. The CDR3 has 14 amino acids. The CDR3 sequence: CASSRTGATYEQYF. The CDR3 DNA reads as TGTGCCAGTAGTAGGACAGGGGCTACCTACGAGCAGTACTTC.

The V and J genes are TRBV13 and TRBJ1-5; TRBD1 might be the D (6 bases). The CDR3 sequence is 14 residues long. V was clipped by 2 bases and J by 6 bases, with 11 bases between them. CDR1 PRHDT and CDR2 FYEKMQ come from the germline V gene (reference sequence). CDR3 region: CASSLTGAGQPQHF. The CDR3 coding sequence is TGTGCCAGCAGCTTAACGGGGGCGGGTCAGCCCCAGCATTTT. The whole variable domain, filled in from reference TRBV13 and TRBJ1-5, reads AAGVIQSPRHLIKEKRETATLKCYPIPRHDTVYWYQQGPGQDPQFLISFYEKMQSDKGSIPDRFSAQQFSDYHSELNMSSLELGDSALYFCASSLTGAGQPQHFGDGTRLSIL.

The DNA of the CDR3 is TGTGCCAGCAGCCGGACTAGCGGGAGAGGTCGGTACAATGAGCAGTTCTTC. Protein product: CASSRTSGRGRYNEQFF. The chain is built from TRBV7-2 and TRBJ2-1; 13 bases map to TRBD2. Trimming took 5 bases from V and 4 from J; bases not matched to a gene: 8. The CDR3 contains 17 residues. The germline V gene encodes CDR1 SGHTA and CDR2 FQGNSA.

A word on this clone: A junction boundary mismatches the germline segment, possibly from a read error. The CDR3 nucleotides read TGTGCCAGCAGTTTGCGACGGACTTTC. This codes for CASSLRRTF. The chain has TRBV28 and TRBJ1-2, with no clear D. Germline V gene lookup returns CDR1 MDHEN and CDR2 SYDVKM. This CDR3 region has 9 residues.

This sequence joins TRBV15 and TRBJ2-7, with 9 bases that match TRBD2. This CDR3 has 16 residues. Trimming at V came to 1 base and at J to 4 bases, leaving 8 bases not matched to a gene. Germline lookup yields CDR1 LNHNV and CDR2 YYDKDF (reference sequence). The CDR3 loop reads CATSRGTLAGHYEQYF. The CDR3 DNA reads TGTGCCACCAGCAGAGGGACGCTAGCGGGACATTACGAGCAGTACTTC.